This TCR beta chain emerged from a study of T cells after posttransplantation cyclophosphamide. Germline-derived CDR1 and CDR2 are SGHTA and FQGNSA. Losses at the gene ends were 5 bases for V and 4 bases for J; bases not matched to a gene: 10. The CDR3 sequence is 16 residues long. Using immunoSEQ multiplex PCR, the repertoire was profiled, and TCRdb retains in-frame clones only, with some absent. The sample has more than 60,000 clones, roughly 93% seen once; the top ten hold roughly 2.9%. The receptor was derived from a woman aged 25 to 39 in good health and a related stem cell transplant donor. V gene TRBV7-2 combines with J gene TRBJ2-2; 7 positions agree with TRBD1. Source material: PBMCs. The CDR3 nucleotides are TGTGCCAGCAGCCCTCGGGACAGTCAACCCACCGGGGAGCTGTTTTTT. Its translation: CASSPRDSQPTGELFF.